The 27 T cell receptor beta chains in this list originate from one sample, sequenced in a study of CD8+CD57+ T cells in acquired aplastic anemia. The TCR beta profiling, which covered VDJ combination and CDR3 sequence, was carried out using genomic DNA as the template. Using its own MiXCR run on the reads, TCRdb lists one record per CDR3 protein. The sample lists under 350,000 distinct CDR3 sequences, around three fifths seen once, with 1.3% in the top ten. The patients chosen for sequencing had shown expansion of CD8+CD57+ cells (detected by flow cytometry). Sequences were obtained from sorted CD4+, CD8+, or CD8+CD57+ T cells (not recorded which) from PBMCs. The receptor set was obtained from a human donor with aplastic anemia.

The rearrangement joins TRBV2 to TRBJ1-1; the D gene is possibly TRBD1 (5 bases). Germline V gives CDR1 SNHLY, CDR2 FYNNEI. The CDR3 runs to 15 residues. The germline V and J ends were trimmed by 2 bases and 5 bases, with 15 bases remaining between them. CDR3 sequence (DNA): TGTGCCAGCAGTGAACCTCGGGCAGGGTGGACTGAAGCTTTCTTT. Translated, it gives CASSEPRAGWTEAFF.

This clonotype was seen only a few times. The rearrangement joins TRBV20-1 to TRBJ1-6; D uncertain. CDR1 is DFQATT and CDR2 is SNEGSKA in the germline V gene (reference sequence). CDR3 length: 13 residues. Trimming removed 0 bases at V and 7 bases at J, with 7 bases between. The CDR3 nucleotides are TGCAGTGCTAGAGAGACACCGAATTCACCCCTCCACTTT. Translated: CSARETPNSPLHF.

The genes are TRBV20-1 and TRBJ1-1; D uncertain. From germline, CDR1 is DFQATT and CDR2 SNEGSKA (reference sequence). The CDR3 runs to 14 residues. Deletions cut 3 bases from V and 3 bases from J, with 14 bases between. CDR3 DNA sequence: TGCAGTGCTAGGCCCATGCCGTTAGACACTGAAGCTTTCTTT. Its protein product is CSARPMPLDTEAFF.

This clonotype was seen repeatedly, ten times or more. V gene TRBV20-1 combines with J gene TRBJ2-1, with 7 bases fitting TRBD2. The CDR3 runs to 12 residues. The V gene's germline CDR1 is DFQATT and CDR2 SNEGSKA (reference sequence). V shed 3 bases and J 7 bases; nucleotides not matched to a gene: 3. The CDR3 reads CSASFSGNEQFF. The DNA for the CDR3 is TGCAGTGCTAGTTTTAGCGGGAATGAGCAGTTCTTC.

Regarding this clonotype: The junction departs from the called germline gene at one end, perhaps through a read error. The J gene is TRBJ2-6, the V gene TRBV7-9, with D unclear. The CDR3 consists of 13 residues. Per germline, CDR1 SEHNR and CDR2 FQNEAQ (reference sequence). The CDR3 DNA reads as TGTGCCAGCAGCTCGTGGGCTGAGAACACTGAAGCTTTC. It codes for CASSSWAENTEAF.

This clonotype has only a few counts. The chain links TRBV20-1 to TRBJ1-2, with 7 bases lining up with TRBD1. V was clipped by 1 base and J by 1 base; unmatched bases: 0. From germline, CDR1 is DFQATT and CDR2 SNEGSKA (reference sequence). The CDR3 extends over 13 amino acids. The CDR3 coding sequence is TGCAGTGCTAGAGGACAGGGTAACTATGGCTACACCTTC. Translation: CSARGQGNYGYTF.

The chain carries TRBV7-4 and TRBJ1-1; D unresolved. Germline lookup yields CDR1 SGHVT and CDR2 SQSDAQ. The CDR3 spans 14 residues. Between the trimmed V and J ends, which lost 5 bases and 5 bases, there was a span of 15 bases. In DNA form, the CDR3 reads TGTGCCAGCAGCCCCCGTGAGGGAGGGACTGAAGCTTTCTTT. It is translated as CASSPREGGTEAFF. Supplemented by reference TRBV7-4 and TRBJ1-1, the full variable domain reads GAGVSQSPRYKVAKRGRDVALRCDSISGHVTLYWYRQTLGQGSEVLTYSQSDAQRDKSGRPSGRFSAERPERSVSTLKIQRTEQGDSAVYLCASSPREGGTEAFFGQGTRLTVV.

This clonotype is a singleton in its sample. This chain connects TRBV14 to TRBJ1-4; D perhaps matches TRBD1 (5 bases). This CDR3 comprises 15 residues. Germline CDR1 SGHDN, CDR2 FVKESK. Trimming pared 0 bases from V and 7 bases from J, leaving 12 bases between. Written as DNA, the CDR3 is TGTGCCAGCAGCCAAGAGTCCGGGACGGGTGAAAAACTGTTTTTT. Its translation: CASSQESGTGEKLFF.

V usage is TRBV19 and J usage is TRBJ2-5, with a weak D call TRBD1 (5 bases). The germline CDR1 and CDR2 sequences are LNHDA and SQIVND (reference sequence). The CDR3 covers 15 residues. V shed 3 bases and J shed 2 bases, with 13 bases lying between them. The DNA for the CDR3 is TGTGCCAGTAGTATCGCAGGGATCCCGCAAGAGACCCAGTACTTC. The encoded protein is CASSIAGIPQETQYF. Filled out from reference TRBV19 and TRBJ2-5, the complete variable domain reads DGGITQSPKYLFRKEGQNVTLSCEQNLNHDAMYWYRQDPGQGLRLIYYSQIVNDFQKGDIAEGYSVSREKKESFPLTVTSAQKNPTAFYLCASSIAGIPQETQYFGPGTRLLVL.

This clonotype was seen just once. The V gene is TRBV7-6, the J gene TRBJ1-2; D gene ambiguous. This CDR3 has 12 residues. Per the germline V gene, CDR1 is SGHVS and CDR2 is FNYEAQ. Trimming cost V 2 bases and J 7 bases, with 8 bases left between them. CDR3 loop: CASSLKGSGYTF. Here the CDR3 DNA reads TGTGCCAGCAGCTTAAAGGGATCTGGCTACACCTTC. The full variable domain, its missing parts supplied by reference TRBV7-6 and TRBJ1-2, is GAGVSQSPRYKVTKRGQDVALRCDPISGHVSLYWYRQALGQGPEFLTYFNYEAQQDKSGLPNDRFSAERPEGSISTLTIQRTEQRDSAMYRCASSLKGSGYTFGSGTRLTVV.

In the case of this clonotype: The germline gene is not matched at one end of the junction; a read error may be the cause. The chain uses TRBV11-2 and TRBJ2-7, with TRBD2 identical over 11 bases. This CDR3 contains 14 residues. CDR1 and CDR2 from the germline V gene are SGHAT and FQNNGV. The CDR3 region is CASSSLAGGGEQYF. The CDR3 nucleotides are TGCGCCAGCAGCTCCCTAGCGGGGGGTGGCGAGCAGTACTTC.

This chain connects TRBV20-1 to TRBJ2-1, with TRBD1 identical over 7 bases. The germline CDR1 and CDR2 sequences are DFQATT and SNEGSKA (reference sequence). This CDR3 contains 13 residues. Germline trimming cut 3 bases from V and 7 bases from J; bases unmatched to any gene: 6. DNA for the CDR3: TGCAGTGCTAGGTACAGGGGTGGGAATGAGCAGTTCTTC. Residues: CSARYRGGNEQFF.

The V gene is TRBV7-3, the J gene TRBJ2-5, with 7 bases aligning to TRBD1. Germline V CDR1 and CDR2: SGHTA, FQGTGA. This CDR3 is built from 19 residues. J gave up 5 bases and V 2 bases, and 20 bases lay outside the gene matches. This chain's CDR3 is CASSLPRQGLFEGFETQYF. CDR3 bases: TGTGCCAGCAGCTTACCCCGACAGGGTTTGTTCGAAGGATTTGAGACCCAGTACTTC.

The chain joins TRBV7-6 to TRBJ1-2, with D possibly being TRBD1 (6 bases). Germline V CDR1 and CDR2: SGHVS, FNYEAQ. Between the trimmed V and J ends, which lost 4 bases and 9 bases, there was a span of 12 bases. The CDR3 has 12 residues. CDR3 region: CASSSGAGSYTF. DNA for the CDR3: TGTGCCAGCAGCTCAGGGGCTGGAAGCTACACCTTC.

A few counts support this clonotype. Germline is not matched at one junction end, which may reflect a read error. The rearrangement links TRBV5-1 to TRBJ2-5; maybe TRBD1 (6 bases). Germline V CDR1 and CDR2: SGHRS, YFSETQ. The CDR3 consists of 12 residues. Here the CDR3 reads CASSRGGETQYF. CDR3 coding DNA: TGTGCCAGCAGCCGAGGGGGAGAGACCCAGTACTTC.

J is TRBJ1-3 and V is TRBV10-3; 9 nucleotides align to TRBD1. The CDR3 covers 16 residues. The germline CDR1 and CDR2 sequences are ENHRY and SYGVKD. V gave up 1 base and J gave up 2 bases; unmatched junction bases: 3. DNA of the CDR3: TGTGCCATCAGTGAGTGGGGGACAGGGACTGGAAACACCATATATTTT. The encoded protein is CAISEWGTGTGNTIYF.

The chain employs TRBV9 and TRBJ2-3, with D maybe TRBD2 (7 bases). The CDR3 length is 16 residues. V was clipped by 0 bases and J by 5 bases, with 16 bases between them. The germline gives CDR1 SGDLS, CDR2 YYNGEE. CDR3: CASSVGRGAQVDTQYF. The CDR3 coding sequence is TGTGCCAGCAGCGTAGGTCGGGGGGCCCAGGTAGATACGCAGTATTTT.

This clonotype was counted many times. CDR3 nucleotides: TGTGCCAGTATGGGGGACAGGGCCTCCTCTAACTATGGCTACACCTTC. As protein: CASMGDRASSNYGYTF. The chain uses TRBV19 and TRBJ1-2; 9 bases agree with TRBD1. V was pared by 7 bases and J by 0 bases, with 9 bases of the junction left unmatched. This CDR3 contains 16 residues. Germline values: CDR1 LNHDA, CDR2 SQIVND (reference sequence). The whole variable domain, remainder taken from reference TRBV19 and TRBJ1-2, is DGGITQSPKYLFRKEGQNVTLSCEQNLNHDAMYWYRQDPGQGLRLIYYSQIVNDFQKGDIAEGYSVSREKKESFPLTVTSAQKNPTAFYLCASMGDRASSNYGYTFGSGTRLTVV.

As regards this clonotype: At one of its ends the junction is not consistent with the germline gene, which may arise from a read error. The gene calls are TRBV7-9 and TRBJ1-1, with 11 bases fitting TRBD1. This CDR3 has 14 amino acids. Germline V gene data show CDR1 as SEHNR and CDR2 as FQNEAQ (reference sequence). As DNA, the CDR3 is TGCGCCAGCAGCCTGGGACAGGGGGACACTGAAGCTTTCTTT. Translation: CASSLGQGDTEAFF.

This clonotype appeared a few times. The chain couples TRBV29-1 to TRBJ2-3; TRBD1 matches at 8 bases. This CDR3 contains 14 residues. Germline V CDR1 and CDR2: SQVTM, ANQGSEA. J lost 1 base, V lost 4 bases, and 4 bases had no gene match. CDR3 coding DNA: TGCAGCGTTGGGACAGGGTATGGCACAGATACGCAGTATTTT. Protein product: CSVGTGYGTDTQYF.

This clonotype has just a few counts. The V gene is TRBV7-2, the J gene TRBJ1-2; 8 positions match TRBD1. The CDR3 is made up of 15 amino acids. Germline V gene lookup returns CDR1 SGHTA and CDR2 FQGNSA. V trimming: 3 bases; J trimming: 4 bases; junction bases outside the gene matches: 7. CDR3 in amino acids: CASSFFTGGSYGYTF. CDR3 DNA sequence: TGTGCCAGCAGCTTCTTCACAGGGGGGAGCTATGGCTACACCTTC. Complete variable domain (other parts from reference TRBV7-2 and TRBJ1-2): GAGVSQSPSNKVTEKGKDVELRCDPISGHTALYWYRQSLGQGLEFLIYFQGNSAPDKSGLPSDRFSAERTGGSVSTLTIQRTQQEDSAVYLCASSFFTGGSYGYTFGSGTRLTVV.

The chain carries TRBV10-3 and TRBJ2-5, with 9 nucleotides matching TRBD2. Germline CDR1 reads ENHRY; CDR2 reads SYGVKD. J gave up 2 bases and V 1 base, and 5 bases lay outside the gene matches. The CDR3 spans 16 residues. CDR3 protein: CAISEFSGSAQETQYF. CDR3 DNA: TGTGCCATCAGTGAGTTTAGCGGGAGCGCTCAAGAGACCCAGTACTTC.

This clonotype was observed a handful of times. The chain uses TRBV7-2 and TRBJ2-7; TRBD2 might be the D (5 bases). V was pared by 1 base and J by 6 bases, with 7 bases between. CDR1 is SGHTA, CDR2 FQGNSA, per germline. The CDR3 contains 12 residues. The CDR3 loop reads CASSLGRGEQYF. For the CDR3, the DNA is TGTGCCAGCAGCTTAGGACGGGGCGAGCAGTACTTC.

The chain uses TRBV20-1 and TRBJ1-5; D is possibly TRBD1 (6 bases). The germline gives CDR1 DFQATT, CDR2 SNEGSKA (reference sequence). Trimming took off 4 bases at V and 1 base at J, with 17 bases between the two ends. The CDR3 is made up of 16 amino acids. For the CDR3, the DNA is TGCAGTGCTATGTTAAGGGGGGCCCCGAGCAATCAGCCCCAGCATTTT. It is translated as CSAMLRGAPSNQPQHF.

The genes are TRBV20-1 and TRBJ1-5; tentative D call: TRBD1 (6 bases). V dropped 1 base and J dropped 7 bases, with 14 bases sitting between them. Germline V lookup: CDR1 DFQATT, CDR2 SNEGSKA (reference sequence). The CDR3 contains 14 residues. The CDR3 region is CSARAGGRRQPQHF. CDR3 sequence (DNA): TGCAGTGCTAGAGCCGGGGGCCGAAGGCAGCCCCAGCATTTT.

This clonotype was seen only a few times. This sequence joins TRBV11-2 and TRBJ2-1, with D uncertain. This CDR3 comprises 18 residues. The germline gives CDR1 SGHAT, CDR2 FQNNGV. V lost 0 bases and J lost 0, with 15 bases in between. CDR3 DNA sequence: TGTGCCAGCAGCTTAGATCCACCCCACCCGGACTCCTACAATGAGCAGTTCTTC. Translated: CASSLDPPHPDSYNEQFF.

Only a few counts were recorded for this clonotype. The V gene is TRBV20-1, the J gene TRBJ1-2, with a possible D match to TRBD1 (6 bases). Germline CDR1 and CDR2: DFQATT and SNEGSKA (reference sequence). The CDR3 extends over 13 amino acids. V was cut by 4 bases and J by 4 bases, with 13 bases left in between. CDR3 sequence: CSATPYRAYGYTF. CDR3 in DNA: TGCAGTGCTACACCTTACAGGGCCTATGGCTACACCTTC.